The T cell receptor (beta chain) described here comes from a study of blood T cells in healthy people across ages. Donors each provided ten milliliters of peripheral blood. A sample-barcoded 5' primer and a J-beta primer mix were used in a second PCR of about 7 to 11 cycles. TCRdb re-analysed the 5' RACE reads in MiXCR, keeping a single row per CDR3 protein. The table lists around 1,000,000 distinct CDR3 sequences, 20% to 25% of them singletons. Germline CDR1 reads DFQATT; CDR2 reads SNEGSKA (reference sequence). The V gene lost 3 bases and the J gene lost 6 bases, with 15 bases spanning the gap. This CDR3 spans 13 amino acids. These data also featured in a second study, about T cells of mothers and their children. From that second work: Study donors consisted of three healthy Caucasian mothers and their six children. Researchers found no T cell clones that were persistent and microchimeric.

The clonotype was recovered from a girl aged 2-9 years in good health. The chain couples TRBV20-1 to TRBJ2-7; D uncertain. Sequencing used blood. The chain's CDR3 is CSARGTMAPEQYF. The CDR3 coding sequence is TGCAGTGCTAGGGGTACTATGGCCCCCGAGCAGTACTTC.